This T cell receptor (beta chain) was recovered during a study of Ad26.COV2.S vaccination and SARS-CoV-2 variants. About the research overall: The donor belonged to the COV1001 Ad26.COV2.S trial arm. The study, taken as a whole, reports: Non-spike TCR breadth did not differ much between vaccine and placebo recipients. Participants in the vaccine arm had higher spike-specific TCR breadth; placebo recipients had lower.

With regard to this clone: Its antigen is still unknown.

Germline V gene lookup returns CDR1 MNHEY and CDR2 SVGEGT. The CDR3 totals 14 residues. Deletions cut 2 bases from V and 8 bases from J, with 15 bases between. Described treatment: around 19 received Ad26.COV2.S at low or high dose, single or two shots; 5 received placebo; per-sample allocation not given. Samples were taken on day 63 after the first vaccine or placebo injection. The donor was a Boston adult aged 18-55 years. Clones were sequenced by immunoSEQ multiplex PCR, and TCRdb holds only the in-frame ones, with some missing. Of 350,000 to 500,000 clones detected, around 90% appear once; the ten largest clones hold more than 3.5%.

The origin of this receptor is a person between 18 and 65 years old who received the Ad26.COV2.S COVID-19 vaccine or a placebo. The sequencing here drew on peripheral blood, taken in a trial of Ad26.COV2.S vaccine versus placebo. The V and J genes are TRBV6-2 or TRBV6-3 and TRBJ1-2; possibly TRBD1 for D (6 bases). CDR3 nucleotide sequence: TGTGCCAGCAGTTACCAGGGACAAACTTTAGGCTACACCTTC. This translates into CASSYQGQTLGYTF.